Listed here are 29 T cell receptor beta chains from one sample, sequenced in a study of blood T cell repertoires in COVID-19. Only in-frame clones appear in the TCRdb table, and some are missing; sequencing was by immunoSEQ multiplex PCR. Here the sample spans under 250,000 clones, around 90% being singletons. Material for sequencing was peripheral blood. The receptors shown here come from a man between 25 and 39 years old with acute or convalescent COVID-19.

The V and J genes are TRBV28 and TRBJ1-3; D might be TRBD1 (5 bases). The V and J ends lost 6 bases and 2 bases respectively, with 11 bases between them. CDR3 length: 14 residues. CDR1 and CDR2 from the germline V gene are MDHEN and SYDVKM. CDR3 bases: TGTGCCAGCAGCAGCGGGGGGGCTGGAAACACCATATATTTT. Its protein is CASSSGGAGNTIYF.

This chain's CDR3 is CASRRRQGAKTEAFF. The DNA of the CDR3 is TGTGCCAGCAGGAGAAGACAGGGGGCGAAAACTGAAGCTTTCTTT. The genes are TRBV28 and TRBJ1-1; 10 nucleotides line up with TRBD1. Trimming at V came to 6 bases and at J to 5 bases, leaving 9 bases not matched to a gene. The CDR3 consists of 15 residues. The germline V gene encodes CDR1 MDHEN and CDR2 SYDVKM.

This chain uses TRBV28 with TRBJ2-3; D is unresolved. Per the germline V gene, CDR1 is MDHEN and CDR2 is SYDVKM. Trimming pared 3 bases from V and 4 bases from J, leaving 2 bases between. The CDR3 sequence is 11 residues long. CDR3 sequence: CASSFADTQYF. In nucleotides, the CDR3 is TGTGCCAGCAGTTTCGCAGATACGCAGTATTTT.

The chain carries TRBV30 and TRBJ2-1; TRBD2 aligns across 8 bases. V dropped 5 bases and J dropped 0; count of bases not matched to a gene: 12. CDR1 is GTSNPN, CDR2 SVGIG, per germline (reference sequence). CDR3 size: 17 residues. CDR3 nucleotide sequence: TGTGCCTGGGGGGGTAGTGGTAGCGGGATCTCCTACAATGAGCAGTTCTTC. Its protein product is CAWGGSGSGISYNEQFF.

This chain uses TRBV9 with TRBJ1-1; 7 nucleotides align to TRBD1. V trimming: 4 bases; J trimming: 1 base; junction bases outside the gene matches: 7. This CDR3 has 15 amino acids. CDR1 is SGDLS, CDR2 YYNGEE, per germline. The CDR3 spells CASSIAGGWNTEAFF. DNA for the CDR3: TGTGCCAGCAGCATCGCAGGGGGTTGGAACACTGAAGCTTTCTTT.

The chain couples TRBV6-1 to TRBJ1-4, with TRBD1 matching 10 bases. The germline V gene encodes CDR1 MNHNS and CDR2 SASEGT. The CDR3 runs to 17 residues. Germline trimming cut 4 bases from V and 7 bases from J; bases unmatched to any gene: 12. The CDR3 coding sequence is TGTGCCAGCAGTGGGGGACAGGGGATAAAACTTGTTGAAAAACTGTTTTTT. Its translation: CASSGGQGIKLVEKLFF.

This clone was observed once. V usage is TRBV5-4 and J usage is TRBJ1-1, with D hard to call. The CDR3 consists of 12 residues. The germline V gene has CDR1 SGHNT and CDR2 YYREEE (reference sequence). Trimming removed 2 bases from V and 5 bases from J, with 7 bases in between. The CDR3 bases are TGTGCCAGCAGCTTCGGTCGAACTGAAGCTTTCTTT. This encodes CASSFGRTEAFF.

This clone was counted only a few times. This rearrangement joins TRBV5-1 to TRBJ2-7; 10 nucleotides match TRBD1. Trimming cost V 3 bases and J 6 bases; bases outside gene matches: 12. CDR1 SGHRS and CDR2 YFSETQ come from the germline V gene. The CDR3 has 16 amino acids. The CDR3 region is CASSYTTGTGVPEQYF. The CDR3 nucleotides are TGCGCCAGCAGCTACACCACCGGGACAGGGGTTCCCGAGCAGTACTTC.

The CDR3 DNA is TGTGCCTGGGCGCCCGGGACAGTTACCTACAATGAGCAGTTCTTC. It codes for CAWAPGTVTYNEQFF. The gene calls are TRBV30 and TRBJ2-1, with 7 bases identical to TRBD1. The CDR3 sequence is 15 residues long. Germline V CDR1 and CDR2: GTSNPN, SVGIG (reference sequence). The V gene end was trimmed by 5 bases and the J gene end by 2 bases; junction bases not matched to a gene: 9.

CDR3 sequence (DNA): TGTGCCAGCAGCACAGGGTCCACTGAAGCTTTCTTT. Encoded protein: CASSTGSTEAFF. The rearrangement links TRBV28 to TRBJ1-1; tentatively, D is TRBD1 (6 bases). Germline V gene sequence: CDR1 MDHEN, CDR2 SYDVKM. The CDR3 totals 12 residues. V was cut by 6 bases and J by 4 bases, with 9 bases left in between. The full variable domain, its missing parts supplied by reference TRBV28 and TRBJ1-1, is DVKVTQSSRYLVKRTGEKVFLECVQDMDHENMFWYRQDPGLGLRLIYFSYDVKMKEKGDIPEGYSVSREKKERFSLILESASTNQTSMYLCASSTGSTEAFFGQGTRLTVV.

The rearrangement uses TRBV5-4 and TRBJ2-5; no reliable D call. CDR3 length: 13 amino acids. The germline V gene has CDR1 SGHNT and CDR2 YYREEE (reference sequence). Deletions cut 4 bases from V and 4 bases from J, with 11 bases between. The CDR3 DNA sequence: TGTGCCAGCAGCCCACCAACGGGAGAGACCCAGTACTTC. It specifies CASSPPTGETQYF.

The genes are TRBV5-1 and TRBJ2-5; TRBD2 is a possible D gene (5 bases). V dropped 4 bases and J dropped 5 bases, with 18 bases sitting between them. The CDR3 contains 15 residues. Germline V gives CDR1 SGHRS, CDR2 YFSETQ. CDR3 DNA: TGCGCCAGCAGCCGATCAACAATCAGAGGGGAGACCCAGTACTTC. It is translated as CASSRSTIRGETQYF.

CDR3 sequence: CASSEARQGLIGYTF. DNA for the CDR3: TGTGCCAGCAGTGAAGCTAGGCAGGGACTAATCGGCTACACCTTC. The chain uses TRBV2 and TRBJ1-2; perhaps TRBD1 as D (5 bases). Trimming shortened V by 0 bases and J by 8 bases, and 16 bases separated the two germline ends. The CDR3 sequence is 15 residues long. Germline CDR1 and CDR2: SNHLY and FYNNEI.

The rearrangement joins TRBV10-3 to TRBJ1-1, with TRBD1 identical over 9 bases. Germline CDR1 reads ENHRY; CDR2 reads SYGVKD. This CDR3 spans 15 amino acids. V shed 3 bases, J shed 1 base, and the junction held 3 bases outside the gene matches. The chain's CDR3 is CAISEPGQGNTEAFF. The DNA for the CDR3 is TGTGCCATCAGTGAACCGGGACAGGGGAACACTGAAGCTTTCTTT.

The J gene is TRBJ2-1, the V gene TRBV28; TRBD2 matches at 12 bases. The CDR3 runs 15 residues. Germline CDR1 and CDR2: MDHEN and SYDVKM. The trim removed 4 bases at V and 8 bases at J, leaving 6 bases unmatched. CDR3 residues: CASSSPSGGAHEQFF. The CDR3 coding sequence is TGTGCCAGCAGTTCGCCTAGCGGGGGGGCTCATGAGCAGTTCTTC.

The CDR3 coding sequence is TGTGCCAGCAGCGCGGGCCGAACAGGGTTGTTAGCCTATGGCTACACCTTC. This sequence encodes CASSAGRTGLLAYGYTF. The chain carries TRBV11-2 and TRBJ1-2; maybe TRBD1 (6 bases). The CDR3 consists of 17 residues. Germline lookup yields CDR1 SGHAT and CDR2 FQNNGV. V was pared by 5 bases and J by 4 bases, with 23 bases between.

This clone appeared a few times. The chain uses TRBV3-1 (or the pseudogene TRBV3-2) and TRBJ2-7; 7 bases fit TRBD2. Germline V gene data show CDR1 as LGHDT and CDR2 as YNNKEL (reference sequence). CDR3 length equals 15 residues. J gave up 5 bases and V 0 bases, and 7 bases lay outside the gene matches. The CDR3 here is CASSQDGSGINEQYF. CDR3 in DNA: TGTGCCAGCAGCCAAGATGGGAGCGGGATCAACGAGCAGTACTTC.

The V call is TRBV6-5, the J call TRBJ2-7; 7 nucleotides agree with TRBD1. V was clipped by 6 bases and J by 4 bases; unmatched bases: 12. CDR3 size: 15 residues. Germline CDR1 reads MNHEY; CDR2 reads SVGAGI. CDR3 region: CASRPTGLILYEQYF. The CDR3 coding sequence is TGTGCCAGCAGGCCGACAGGGTTAATTCTTTACGAGCAGTACTTC.

The V call is TRBV28, the J call TRBJ1-6; D possibly corresponds to TRBD1 (5 bases). Per the germline V gene, CDR1 is MDHEN and CDR2 is SYDVKM. The V gene lost 3 bases and the J gene lost 7 bases, with 10 bases spanning the gap. The CDR3 is made up of 14 amino acids. CDR3 residues: CASSFGRTNSPLHF. The CDR3 nucleotides are TGTGCCAGCAGTTTCGGACGGACAAATTCACCCCTCCACTTT.

The chain carries TRBV6-5 and TRBJ2-7; no definite D call. CDR3 length: 12 residues. Germline CDR1 and CDR2: MNHEY and SVGAGI. Trimming stripped 8 bases from V and 3 bases from J, with 11 bases between. Here the CDR3 reads CASAVGYYEQYF. The CDR3 DNA reads as TGTGCCAGCGCCGTCGGGTACTACGAGCAGTACTTC.

The rearrangement uses TRBV14 and TRBJ1-6; 8 bases fit TRBD1. The V gene's germline CDR1 is SGHDN and CDR2 FVKESK. J lost 7 bases, V lost 4 bases, and 6 bases had no gene match. This CDR3 has 15 amino acids. The CDR3 loop reads CASSPLGQGNSPLHF. The CDR3 DNA reads as TGTGCCAGCAGCCCACTAGGACAGGGCAATTCACCCCTCCACTTT.

The chain is built from TRBV18 and TRBJ2-2; TRBD1 is a possible D gene (6 bases). V lost 6 bases, J lost 2 bases, and 13 bases lay in between. Germline V gene data show CDR1 as KGHSH and CDR2 as LQKENI. This CDR3 contains 15 residues. The DNA for the CDR3 is TGTGCCAGCTCTCCTGGACAGACTAACACCGGGGAGCTGTTTTTT. Residues: CASSPGQTNTGELFF.

The chain employs TRBV19 and TRBJ2-3; D not certain. The CDR3 has 14 residues. The V end was cut by 4 bases, the J end by 5 bases, with 13 bases between. The germline CDR1 and CDR2 sequences are LNHDA and SQIVND (reference sequence). In DNA form, the CDR3 reads TGTGCCAGTAGTACAAACTCAGGTAGAGATACGCAGTATTTT. This encodes CASSTNSGRDTQYF. The variable domain in full, completed from reference TRBV19 and TRBJ2-3, reads DGGITQSPKYLFRKEGQNVTLSCEQNLNHDAMYWYRQDPGQGLRLIYYSQIVNDFQKGDIAEGYSVSREKKESFPLTVTSAQKNPTAFYLCASSTNSGRDTQYFGPGTRLTVL.

The chain recombines TRBV13 with TRBJ2-3; the D gene is possibly TRBD2 (5 bases). CDR1 is PRHDT and CDR2 is FYEKMQ in the germline V gene (reference sequence). V lost 3 bases and J 1 base, leaving 5 bases between the germline ends. This CDR3 region has 13 residues. CDR3: CASSLRGTDTQYF. CDR3 DNA: TGTGCCAGCAGCTTGAGGGGCACAGATACGCAGTATTTT.

The chain has TRBV19 and TRBJ1-5; 7 bases fit TRBD1. This CDR3 spans 15 amino acids. The germline gives CDR1 LNHDA, CDR2 SQIVND (reference sequence). The ends lost 7 bases at V and 0 bases at J; junction bases unmatched: 6. CDR3 nucleotide sequence: TGTGCCAGTACCCGAGGGACAGATAGCAATCAGCCCCAGCATTTT. Protein: CASTRGTDSNQPQHF.

J is TRBJ2-3 and V is TRBV12-3 or TRBV12-4; a possible D gene is TRBD2 (5 bases). V dropped 7 bases and J dropped 6 bases, with 11 bases sitting between them. The CDR3 is made up of 12 amino acids. The CDR3 spells CASKRSSDTQYF. The CDR3 coding sequence is TGTGCCAGCAAGCGGAGTTCGGATACGCAGTATTTT.

The chain combines TRBV2 with TRBJ2-7; 15 bases are a match to TRBD2. The CDR3 totals 19 residues. V gave up 3 bases and J gave up 0 bases; unmatched junction bases: 9. CDR1 SNHLY and CDR2 FYNNEI come from the germline V gene. The CDR3 DNA reads as TGTGCCAGCAGTGAGAGGGAAGGGACTAGCGGGAGGATCTCCTACGAGCAGTACTTC. This sequence encodes CASSEREGTSGRISYEQYF. The full variable domain, rest sourced from reference TRBV2 and TRBJ2-7, is EPEVTQTPSHQVTQMGQEVILRCVPISNHLYFYWYRQILGQKVEFLVSFYNNEISEKSEIFDDQFSVERPDGSNFTLKIRSTKLEDSAMYFCASSEREGTSGRISYEQYFGPGTRLTVT.

V usage is TRBV7-9 and J usage is TRBJ1-1; D unresolved. This CDR3 has 14 amino acids. Germline CDR1 and CDR2: SEHNR and FQNEAQ (reference sequence). V lost 9 bases, J lost 3 bases, and 17 bases lay in between. Written as DNA, the CDR3 is TGTGCCAGTACTAAGGCGCGTTGGGACACTGAAGCTTTCTTT. As protein: CASTKARWDTEAFF.

The rearrangement joins TRBV14 to TRBJ2-7; D gene uncertain. The CDR3 totals 13 residues. CDR1 and CDR2 (germline): SGHDN, FVKESK. The V end was cut by 1 base, the J end by 3 bases, with 7 bases between. CDR3: CASSQVYDYEQYF. Here the CDR3 DNA reads TGTGCCAGCAGCCAAGTCTACGACTACGAGCAGTACTTC.